This record looks at one TCR beta chain sequence and its context. Its target is not known. This specimen belongs to a study of graft-versus-host responses after intestinal transplantation. The protocol was immunoSEQ multiplex PCR, while the TCRdb copy is restricted to in-frame clones and leaves out a portion. The sample consists of around 100,000 clones, roughly 92% of them appearing once. Germline V lookup: CDR1 ENHRY, CDR2 SYGVKD. CDR3 length: 13 amino acids. Trimming took 4 bases from V and 3 from J; bases not matched to a gene: 2. The source was unstimulated CD4+ T cells sorted from spleen or lymph node cells, collected before transplant. This receptor was obtained from a human donor who was the organ donor for an intestinal transplant. The chain is built from TRBV10-3 and TRBJ1-2; 7 bases map to TRBD1. The CDR3 nucleotides read TGTGCCATCAGTGGACAGGGAGACTATGGCTACACCTTC. Encoded protein: CAISGQGDYGYTF.